This T cell receptor beta chain is from a study of OX40 agonist ivuxolimab in advanced cancers. Across the study: Aged roughly 23 to 85 with a mean of approximately 60 years, they were about 78% male. Previous treatment with anti-PD-1, anti-PD-L1 or anti-CTLA-4 therapy was allowed; 30% to 50% had received some.

To note about this clone: Its matching antigen is unknown.

TCRdb keeps only in-frame clones here, not all; method: immunoSEQ multiplex PCR. The data show around 85,000 clones, with around 90% seen just once and about 7.6% held by the top ten. Study outcomes and limitations: Partly responding patients at 0.1-3.0 mg/kg showed some of the smallest clonal expansion. Dose levels from 0.1 to 3.0 mg/kg saw CD4+ and CD8+ blood T cells expand clonally by week 6.

V shed 0 bases and J shed 6 bases, with 10 bases lying between them. Looked up from germline, CDR1 is SGDLS and CDR2 is YYNGEE. This CDR3 is built from 15 residues. This TCR came from an adult with an advanced solid tumor such as melanoma, head and neck, liver or kidney cancer. The sample consisted of CD4+ or CD8+ T cells sorted from blood, taken in a trial of the OX40 agonist ivuxolimab. The rearrangement uses TRBV9 and TRBJ1-6; a possible D gene is TRBD1 (5 bases). CDR3 in DNA: TGTGCCAGCAGCGTAGAGGTAGGGGTTAATTCACCCCTCCACTTT. This sequence encodes CASSVEVGVNSPLHF. Using reference TRBV9 and TRBJ1-6 for the parts outside the CDR3, the full variable domain is DSGVTQTPKHLITATGQRVTLRCSPRSGDLSVYWYQQSLDQGLQFLIQYYNGEERAKGNILERFSAQQFPDLHSELNLSSLELGDSALYFCASSVEVGVNSPLHFGNGTRLTVT.